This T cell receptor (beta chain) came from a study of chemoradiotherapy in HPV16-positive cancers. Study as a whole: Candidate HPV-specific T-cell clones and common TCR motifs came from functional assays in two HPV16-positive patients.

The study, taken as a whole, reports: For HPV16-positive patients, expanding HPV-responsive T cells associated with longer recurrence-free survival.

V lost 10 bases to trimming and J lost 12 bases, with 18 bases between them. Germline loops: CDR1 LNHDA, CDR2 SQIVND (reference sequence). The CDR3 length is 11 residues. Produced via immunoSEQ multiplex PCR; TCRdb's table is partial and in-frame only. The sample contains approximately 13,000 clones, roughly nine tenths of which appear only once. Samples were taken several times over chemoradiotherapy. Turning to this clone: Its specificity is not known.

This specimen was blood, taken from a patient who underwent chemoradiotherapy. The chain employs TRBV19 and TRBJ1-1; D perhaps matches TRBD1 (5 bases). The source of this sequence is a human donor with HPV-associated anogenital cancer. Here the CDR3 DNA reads TGTGCCATTGTGAGGGGTCAGGATACTTTCTTT. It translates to CAIVRGQDTFF.